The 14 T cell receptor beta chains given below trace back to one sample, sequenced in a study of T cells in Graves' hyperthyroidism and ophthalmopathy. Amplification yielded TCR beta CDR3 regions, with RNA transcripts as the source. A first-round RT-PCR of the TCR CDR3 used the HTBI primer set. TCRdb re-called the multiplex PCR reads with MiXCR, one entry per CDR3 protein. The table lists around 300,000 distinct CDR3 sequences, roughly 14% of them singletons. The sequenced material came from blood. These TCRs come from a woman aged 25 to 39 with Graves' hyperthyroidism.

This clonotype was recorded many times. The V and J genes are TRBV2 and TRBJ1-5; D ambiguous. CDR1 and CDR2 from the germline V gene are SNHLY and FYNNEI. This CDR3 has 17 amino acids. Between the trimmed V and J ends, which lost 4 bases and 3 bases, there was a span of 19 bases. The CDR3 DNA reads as TGTGCCAGCAGTGGGGGAGAATTAGGCAAACTCAATCAGCCCCAGCATTTT. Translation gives CASSGGELGKLNQPQHF.

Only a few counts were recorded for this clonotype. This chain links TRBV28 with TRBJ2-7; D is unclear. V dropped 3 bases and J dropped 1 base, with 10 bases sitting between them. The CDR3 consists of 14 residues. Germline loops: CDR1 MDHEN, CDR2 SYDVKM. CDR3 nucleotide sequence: TGTGCCAGCAGTTTGATGACCGGATCCTACGAGCAGTACTTC. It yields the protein CASSLMTGSYEQYF.

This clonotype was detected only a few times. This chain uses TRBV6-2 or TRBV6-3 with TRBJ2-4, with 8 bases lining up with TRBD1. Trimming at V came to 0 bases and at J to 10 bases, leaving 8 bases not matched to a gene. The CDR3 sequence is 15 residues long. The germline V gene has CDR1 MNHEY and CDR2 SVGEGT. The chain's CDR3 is CASSYSPGQGDIQYF. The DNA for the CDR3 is TGTGCCAGCAGTTACTCGCCCGGACAGGGCGATATTCAGTACTTC.

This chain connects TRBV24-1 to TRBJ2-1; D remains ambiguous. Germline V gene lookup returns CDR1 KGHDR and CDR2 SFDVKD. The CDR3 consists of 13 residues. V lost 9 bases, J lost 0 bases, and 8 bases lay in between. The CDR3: CATSYSSYNEQFF. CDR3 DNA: TGTGCCACCTCTTATAGCTCCTACAATGAGCAGTTCTTC.

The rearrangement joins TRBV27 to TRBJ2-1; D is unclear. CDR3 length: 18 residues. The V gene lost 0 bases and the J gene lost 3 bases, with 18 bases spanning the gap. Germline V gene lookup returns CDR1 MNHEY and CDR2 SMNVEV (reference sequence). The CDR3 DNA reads TGTGCCAGCAGTTTATCGGTCCCTAGGCCTCTTATCTACAATGAGCAGTTCTTC. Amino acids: CASSLSVPRPLIYNEQFF.

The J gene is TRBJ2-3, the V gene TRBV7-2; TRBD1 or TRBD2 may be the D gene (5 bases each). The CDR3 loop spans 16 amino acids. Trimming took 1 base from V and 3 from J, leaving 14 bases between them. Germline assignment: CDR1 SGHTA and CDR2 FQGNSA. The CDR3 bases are TGTGCCAGCAGCTTAGGTGGGACCCCGGGAACAGATACGCAGTATTTT. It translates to CASSLGGTPGTDTQYF. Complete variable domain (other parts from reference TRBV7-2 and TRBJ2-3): GAGVSQSPSNKVTEKGKDVELRCDPISGHTALYWYRQSLGQGLEFLIYFQGNSAPDKSGLPSDRFSAERTGGSVSTLTIQRTQQEDSAVYLCASSLGGTPGTDTQYFGPGTRLTVL.

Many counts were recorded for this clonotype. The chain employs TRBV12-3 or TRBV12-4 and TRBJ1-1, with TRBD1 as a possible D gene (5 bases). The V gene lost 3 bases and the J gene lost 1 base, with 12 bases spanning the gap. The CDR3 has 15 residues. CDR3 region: CASSFPGGGNTEAFF. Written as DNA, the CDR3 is TGTGCCAGCAGTTTCCCGGGGGGTGGGAACACTGAAGCTTTCTTT.

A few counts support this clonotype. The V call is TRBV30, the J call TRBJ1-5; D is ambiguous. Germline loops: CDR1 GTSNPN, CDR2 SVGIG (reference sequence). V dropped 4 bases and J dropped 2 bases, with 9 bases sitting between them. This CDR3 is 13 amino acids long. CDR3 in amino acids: CAWNAGGNQPQHF. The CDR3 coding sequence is TGTGCCTGGAACGCAGGCGGCAATCAGCCCCAGCATTTT.

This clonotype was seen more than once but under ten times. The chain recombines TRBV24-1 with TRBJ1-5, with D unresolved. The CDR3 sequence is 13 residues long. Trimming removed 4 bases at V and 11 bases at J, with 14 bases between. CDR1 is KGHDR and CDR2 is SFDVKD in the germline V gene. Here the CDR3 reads CATSESLSEAQHF. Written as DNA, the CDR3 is TGTGCCACCAGTGAAAGCCTATCTGAGGCCCAGCATTTT.

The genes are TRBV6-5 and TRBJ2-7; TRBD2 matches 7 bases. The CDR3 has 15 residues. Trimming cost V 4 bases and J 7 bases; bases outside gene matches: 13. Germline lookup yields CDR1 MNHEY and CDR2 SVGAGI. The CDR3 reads CASSWGEPSGKEQYF. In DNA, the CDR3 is TGTGCCAGCAGTTGGGGGGAACCAAGCGGGAAGGAGCAGTACTTC.

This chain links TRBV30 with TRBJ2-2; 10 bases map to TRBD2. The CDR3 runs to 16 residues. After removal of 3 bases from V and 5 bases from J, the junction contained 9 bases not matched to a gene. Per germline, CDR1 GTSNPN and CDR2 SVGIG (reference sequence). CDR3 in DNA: TGTGCCTGGAGCCCGCTAGCGGGAGTCGAAACCGGGGAGCTGTTTTTT. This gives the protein CAWSPLAGVETGELFF.

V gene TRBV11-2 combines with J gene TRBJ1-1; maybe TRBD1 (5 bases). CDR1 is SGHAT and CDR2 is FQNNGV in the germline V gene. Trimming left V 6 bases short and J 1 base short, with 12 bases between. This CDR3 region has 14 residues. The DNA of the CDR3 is TGTGCCAGCAGAACTACGCAGGGGAACACTGAAGCTTTCTTT. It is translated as CASRTTQGNTEAFF.

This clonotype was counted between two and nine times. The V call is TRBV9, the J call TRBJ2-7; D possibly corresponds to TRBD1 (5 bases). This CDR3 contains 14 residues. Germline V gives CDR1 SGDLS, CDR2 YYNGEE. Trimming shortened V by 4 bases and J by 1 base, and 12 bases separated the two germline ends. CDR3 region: CASSPGGASYEQYF. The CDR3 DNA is TGTGCCAGCAGCCCCGGTGGGGCATCCTACGAGCAGTACTTC.

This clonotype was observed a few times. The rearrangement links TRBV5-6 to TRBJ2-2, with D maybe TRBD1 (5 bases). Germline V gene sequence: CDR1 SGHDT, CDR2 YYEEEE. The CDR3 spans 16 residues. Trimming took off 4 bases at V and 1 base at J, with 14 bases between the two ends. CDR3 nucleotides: TGTGCCAGCAGCCCAGGCGTTAGGGGGAACACCGGGGAGCTGTTTTTT. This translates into CASSPGVRGNTGELFF.